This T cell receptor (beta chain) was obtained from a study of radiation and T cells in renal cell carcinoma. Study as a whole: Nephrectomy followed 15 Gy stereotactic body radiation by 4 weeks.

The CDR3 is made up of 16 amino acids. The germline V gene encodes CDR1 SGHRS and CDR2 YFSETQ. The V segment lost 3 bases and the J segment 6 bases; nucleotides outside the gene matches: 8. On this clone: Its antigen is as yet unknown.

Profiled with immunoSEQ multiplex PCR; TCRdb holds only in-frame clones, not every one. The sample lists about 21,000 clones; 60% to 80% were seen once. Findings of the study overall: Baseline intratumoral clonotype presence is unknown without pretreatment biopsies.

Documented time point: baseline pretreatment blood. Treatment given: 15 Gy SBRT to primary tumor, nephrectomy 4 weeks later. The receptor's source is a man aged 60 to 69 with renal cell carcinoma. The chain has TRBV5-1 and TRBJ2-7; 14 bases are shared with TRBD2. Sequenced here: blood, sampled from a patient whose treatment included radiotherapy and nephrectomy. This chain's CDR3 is CASSSLTSGRAAEQYF. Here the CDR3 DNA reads TGCGCCAGCAGCTCACTGACTAGCGGGAGGGCCGCCGAGCAGTACTTC.